A selection of T cell receptor beta chains follows, all from one sample in a study of CD8 T cells in acute hepatitis C reinfection. Sequencing used immunoSEQ multiplex PCR; TCRdb keeps in-frame clones, though not all of them. The table lists some 4,000 clones, more than 35% of them singletons. The starting material was HCV NS3-1073 tetramer-sorted CD8+ T cells from PBMCs, obtained during acute infection. The receptors derive from a man aged 25 to 45 with chronic hepatitis C. CDR3s include the opening cysteine and the closing phenylalanine or tryptophan. The order of the fields is D gene, J gene, clone size, V gene, CDR3 protein, CDR3 DNA. A D gene is named only where the DNA matches it firmly. Expanded clones get a size class; other rows say once, few or many, or leave the size out.

.	TRBJ2-2	.	TRBV4-2	CASSQEPGMNTGELFF	TGTGCCAGCAGCCAAGAGCCGGGGATGAACACCGGGGAGCTGTTTTTT
.	TRBJ1-4	few	TRBV4-1	CASSQIPGSGWFF	TGCGCCAGCAGCCAAATCCCGGGCTCCGGGTGGTTTTTT
TRBD1	TRBJ2-1	few	TRBV27	CASKTGVEQFF	TGTGCCAGCAAAACAGGGGTTGAGCAGTTCTTC
TRBD1	TRBJ1-1	medium-sized	TRBV5-6	CASGTGGDTEAFF	TGTGCCAGCGGAACAGGGGGCGACACTGAAGCTTTCTTT
TRBD2	TRBJ2-5	.	TRBV9	CASSVDSGSGGFQETQYF	TGTGCCAGCAGCGTAGATAGTGGTAGCGGGGGTTTTCAAGAGACCCAGTACTTC
.	TRBJ1-1	.	TRBV10-2	CAVLGRATEAFF	TGCGCCGTGCTGGGCAGGGCCACTGAAGCTTTCTTT
.	TRBJ1-6	.	TRBV11-3	CASIVTASNSPLHF	TGTGCCAGCATAGTGACAGCGTCGAATTCACCCCTCCACTTT
.	TRBJ1-2	medium-sized	TRBV2	CALQNTANYGYTF	TGTGCCCTCCAGAACACGGCTAACTATGGCTACACCTTC
TRBD1	TRBJ2-1	few	TRBV4-3	CASSQEVPGQGIGEQFF	TGCGCCAGCAGCCAAGAAGTCCCGGGACAGGGTATTGGTGAGCAGTTCTTC
TRBD2	TRBJ2-1	.	TRBV4-3	CASSQDPAGPSEQFF	TGCGCCAGCAGCCAAGATCCAGCGGGGCCCTCCGAGCAGTTCTTC
.	TRBJ1-1	.	TRBV4-2	CASNAGADTEAFF	TGTGCCAGCAATGCGGGGGCCGACACTGAAGCTTTCTTT
.	TRBJ1-5	.	TRBV3-1/TRBV3-2	CASSQEHF	TGTGCCAGCAGCCAAGAGCATTTT
.	TRBJ1-1	.	TRBV4-1	CASSSDGGTEAFF	TGCGCCAGCAGCAGTGACGGGGGCACTGAAGCTTTCTTT
TRBD2	TRBJ2-1	.	TRBV9	CASSTWTSGGDEQFF	TGTGCCAGCAGCACCTGGACTAGCGGGGGAGATGAGCAGTTCTTC
.	TRBJ2-2	.	TRBV4-3	CASSQEPGAPGELFF	TGCGCCAGCAGCCAAGAACCCGGGGCCCCCGGGGAGCTGTTTTTT
TRBD2	TRBJ2-2	medium-sized	TRBV4-2	CASSQEAGTHGELFF	TGTGCCAGCAGCCAAGAAGCGGGGACTCACGGGGAGCTGTTTTTT
TRBD2	TRBJ2-7	few	TRBV4-2	CASSQEVSGAPYEQYF	TGTGCCAGCAGCCAAGAAGTTAGCGGGGCCCCCTACGAGCAGTACTTC
.	TRBJ1-1	.	TRBV7-3	CASSLTAGGEPGEAFF	TGTGCCAGCAGCTTAACTGCGGGGGGCGAGCCGGGTGAAGCTTTCTTT
TRBD2	TRBJ2-1	medium-sized	TRBV7-6	CASSREVAGGNEQFF	TGTGCCAGCAGCCGGGAGGTAGCGGGAGGGAATGAGCAGTTCTTC
TRBD1	TRBJ2-7	.	TRBV4-3	CASSPEPGQYSYEQYF	TGCGCCAGCAGCCCCGAACCGGGACAGTACTCCTACGAGCAGTACTTC
TRBD1	TRBJ2-1	.	TRBV6-8	CASSYAGQGDNEQFF	TGTGCCAGCAGTTACGCCGGACAGGGGGACAATGAGCAGTTCTTC
.	TRBJ2-7	.	TRBV4-2	CASSQEVSGSWGEQYF	TGTGCCAGCAGCCAAGAGGTCTCGGGTAGCTGGGGCGAGCAGTACTTC
.	TRBJ2-7	.	TRBV27	CASSSGPGETGEQYF	TGTGCCAGCAGTTCGGGGCCAGGGGAAACGGGCGAGCAGTACTTC
TRBD1	TRBJ2-5	few	TRBV6-5	CASSKGQPQETQYF	TGTGCCAGCAGCAAGGGACAGCCTCAAGAGACCCAGTACTTC
.	TRBJ2-2	.	TRBV4-2	CASSQEPGGAPGELFF	TGTGCCAGCAGCCAAGAGCCAGGGGGGGCCCCCGGGGAGCTGTTTTTT
.	TRBJ2-2	medium-sized	TRBV4-2	CASSQEPSAPNTGELFF	TGTGCCAGCAGCCAAGAACCTAGCGCACCGAACACCGGGGAGCTGTTTTTT
.	TRBJ2-2	.	TRBV4-2	CASSQEPQAPNTGELFF	TGTGCCAGCAGCCAAGAACCCCAGGCACCGAACACCGGGGAGCTGTTTTTT
.	TRBJ1-2	once	TRBV5-6	CASSIPAEEPYWGYTF	TGTGCCAGCAGCATACCGGCGGAGGAACCCTACTGGGGCTACACCTTC
.	TRBJ1-1	medium-sized	TRBV11-2	CASSLEAGQWGEAFF	TGTGCCAGCAGCTTAGAGGCGGGGCAGTGGGGGGAAGCTTTCTTT
TRBD1	TRBJ1-2	few	TRBV28	CASSLSLGDRGGYTF	TGTGCCAGCAGTTTATCCTTAGGGGACAGGGGCGGCTACACCTTC
TRBD1	TRBJ2-7	.	TRBV27	CASSLTGQMSYEQYF	TGTGCCAGCAGTCTAACGGGACAGATGTCCTACGAGCAGTACTTC
.	TRBJ1-5	few	TRBV4-3	CASSQDLGNQPQHF	TGCGCCAGCAGCCAAGATCTGGGGAATCAGCCCCAGCATTTT
TRBD2	TRBJ2-2	.	TRBV4-2	CASSQEVGGLAGSFGELFF	TGTGCCAGCAGCCAAGAGGTCGGTGGACTAGCGGGCTCCTTCGGGGAGCTGTTTTTT
TRBD1	TRBJ2-7	.	TRBV19	CASSIEGPGQGLYEQYF	TGTGCCAGTAGTATCGAGGGCCCAGGACAGGGCCTCTACGAGCAGTACTTC
.	TRBJ1-1	.	TRBV30	CAWSEAGTNTEAFF	TGTGCCTGGAGTGAAGCAGGGACTAACACTGAAGCTTTCTTT
TRBD1	TRBJ1-3	medium-sized	TRBV4-2	CASSQERGTGCDF	TGTGCCAGCAGCCAAGAAAGGGGGACAGGGTGCGATTTT
.	TRBJ2-7	.	TRBV7-2	CASSLEPSGVGEQYF	TGTGCCAGCAGCTTAGAGCCTTCGGGGGTTGGCGAGCAGTACTTC
.	TRBJ2-1	.	TRBV5-5	CASSLALAGEQFF	TGTGCCAGCAGCTTGGCCCTAGCAGGTGAGCAGTTCTTC
TRBD1	TRBJ2-7	.	TRBV7-3	CASSSAGTGGSYEQYF	TGTGCCAGCAGCTCGGCCGGGACAGGGGGCAGCTACGAGCAGTACTTC
.	TRBJ1-4	few	TRBV1	CTSSQDQGDRGPDEKLFF	TGCACCAGCAGCCAAGATCAGGGCGACAGGGGGCCGGATGAAAAACTGTTTTTT
TRBD1	TRBJ1-2	few	TRBV6-1	CASSDYLGQAHYGYTF	TGTGCCAGCAGTGATTATCTGGGACAGGCGCACTATGGCTACACCTTC